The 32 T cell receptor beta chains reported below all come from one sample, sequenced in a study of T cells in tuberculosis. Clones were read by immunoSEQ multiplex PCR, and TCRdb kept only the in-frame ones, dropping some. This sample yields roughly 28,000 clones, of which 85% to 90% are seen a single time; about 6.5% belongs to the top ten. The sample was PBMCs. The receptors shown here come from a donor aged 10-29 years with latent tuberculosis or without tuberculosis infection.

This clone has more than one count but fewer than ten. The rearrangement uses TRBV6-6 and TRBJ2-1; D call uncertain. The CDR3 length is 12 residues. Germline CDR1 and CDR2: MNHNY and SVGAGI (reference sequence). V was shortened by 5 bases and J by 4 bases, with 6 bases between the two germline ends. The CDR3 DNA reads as TGTGCCAGCAGTAGCCCTTACAATGAGCAGTTCTTC. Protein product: CASSSPYNEQFF.

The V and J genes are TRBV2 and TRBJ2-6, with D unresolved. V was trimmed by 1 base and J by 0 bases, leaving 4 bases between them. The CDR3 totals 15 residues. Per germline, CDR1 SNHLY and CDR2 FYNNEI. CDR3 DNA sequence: TGTGCCAGCAGTGAAGGAGGCTCTGGGGCCAACGTCCTGACTTTC. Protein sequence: CASSEGGSGANVLTF.

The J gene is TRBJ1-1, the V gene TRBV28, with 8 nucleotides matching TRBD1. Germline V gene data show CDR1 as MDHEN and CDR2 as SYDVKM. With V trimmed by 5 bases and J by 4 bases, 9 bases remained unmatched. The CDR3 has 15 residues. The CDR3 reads CASSKQGESVTEAFF. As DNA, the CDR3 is TGTGCCAGCAGTAAACAGGGGGAGAGTGTCACTGAAGCTTTCTTT.

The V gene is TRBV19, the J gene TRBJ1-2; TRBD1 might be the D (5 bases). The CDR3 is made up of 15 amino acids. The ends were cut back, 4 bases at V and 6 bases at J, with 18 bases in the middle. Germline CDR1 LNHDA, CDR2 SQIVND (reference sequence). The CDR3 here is CASSRQDTFLHGYTF. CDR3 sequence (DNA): TGTGCCAGTAGTAGGCAGGACACCTTCCTACATGGCTACACCTTC.

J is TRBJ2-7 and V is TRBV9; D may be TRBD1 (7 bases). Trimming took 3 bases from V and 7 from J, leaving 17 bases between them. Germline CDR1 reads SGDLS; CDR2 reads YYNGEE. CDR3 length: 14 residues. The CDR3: CASSARQGGGEQYF. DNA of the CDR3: TGTGCCAGCAGCGCCCGACAGGGAGGCGGGGAGCAGTACTTC.

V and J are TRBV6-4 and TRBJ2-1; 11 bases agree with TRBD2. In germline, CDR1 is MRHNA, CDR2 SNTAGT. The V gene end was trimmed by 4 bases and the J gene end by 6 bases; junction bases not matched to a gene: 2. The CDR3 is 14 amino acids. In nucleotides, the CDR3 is TGTGCCAGCAGTGTTGGGACTAGCGGCAATGAGCAGTTCTTC. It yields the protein CASSVGTSGNEQFF.

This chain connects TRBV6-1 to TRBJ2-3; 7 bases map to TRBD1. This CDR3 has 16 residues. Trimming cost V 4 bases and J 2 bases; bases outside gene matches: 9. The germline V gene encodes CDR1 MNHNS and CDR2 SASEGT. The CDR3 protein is CASSVLTGTFTDTQYF. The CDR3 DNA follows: TGTGCCAGCAGTGTCTTGACAGGGACCTTCACAGATACGCAGTATTTT.

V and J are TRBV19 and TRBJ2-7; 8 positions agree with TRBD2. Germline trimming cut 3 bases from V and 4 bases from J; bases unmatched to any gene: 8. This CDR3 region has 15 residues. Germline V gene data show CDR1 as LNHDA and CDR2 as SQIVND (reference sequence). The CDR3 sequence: CASSISGGLRYEQYF. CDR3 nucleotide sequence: TGTGCCAGTAGTATTTCGGGAGGGCTCAGATACGAGCAGTACTTC.

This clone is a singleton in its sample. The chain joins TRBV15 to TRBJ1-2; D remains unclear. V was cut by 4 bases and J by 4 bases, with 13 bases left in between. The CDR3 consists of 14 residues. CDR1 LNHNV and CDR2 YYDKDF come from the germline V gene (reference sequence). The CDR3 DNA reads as TGTGCCACCAGCATGGAGACCTTCTCCTATGGCTACACCTTC. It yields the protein CATSMETFSYGYTF.

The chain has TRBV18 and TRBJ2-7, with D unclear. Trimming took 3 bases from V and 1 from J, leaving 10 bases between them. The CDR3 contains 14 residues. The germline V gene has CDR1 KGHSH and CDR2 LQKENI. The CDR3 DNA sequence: TGTGCCAGCTCACCCGGAGACTCGTCCTACGAGCAGTACTTC. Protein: CASSPGDSSYEQYF.

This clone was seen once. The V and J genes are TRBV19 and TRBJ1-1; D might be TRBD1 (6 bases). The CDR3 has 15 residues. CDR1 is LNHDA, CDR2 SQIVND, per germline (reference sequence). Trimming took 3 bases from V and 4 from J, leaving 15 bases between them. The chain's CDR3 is CASSIVRVGGTEAFF. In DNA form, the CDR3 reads TGTGCCAGTAGTATTGTCAGGGTAGGGGGCACTGAAGCTTTCTTT. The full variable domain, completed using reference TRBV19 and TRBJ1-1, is DGGITQSPKYLFRKEGQNVTLSCEQNLNHDAMYWYRQDPGQGLRLIYYSQIVNDFQKGDIAEGYSVSREKKESFPLTVTSAQKNPTAFYLCASSIVRVGGTEAFFGQGTRLTVV.

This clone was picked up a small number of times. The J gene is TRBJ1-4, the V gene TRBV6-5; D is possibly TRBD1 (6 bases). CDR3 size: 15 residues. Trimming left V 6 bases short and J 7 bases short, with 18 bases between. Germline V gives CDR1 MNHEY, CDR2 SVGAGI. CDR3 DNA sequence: TGTGCCAGCAGACCTTTGACAGGAGATGCTGAAAAACTGTTTTTT. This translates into CASRPLTGDAEKLFF.

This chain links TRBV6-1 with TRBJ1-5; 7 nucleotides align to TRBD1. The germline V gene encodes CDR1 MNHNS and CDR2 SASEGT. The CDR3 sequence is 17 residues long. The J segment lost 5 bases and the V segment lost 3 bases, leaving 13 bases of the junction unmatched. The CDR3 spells CASSDRAGWTGYQPQHF. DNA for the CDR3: TGTGCCAGCAGTGATCGGGCAGGTTGGACAGGATATCAGCCCCAGCATTTT.

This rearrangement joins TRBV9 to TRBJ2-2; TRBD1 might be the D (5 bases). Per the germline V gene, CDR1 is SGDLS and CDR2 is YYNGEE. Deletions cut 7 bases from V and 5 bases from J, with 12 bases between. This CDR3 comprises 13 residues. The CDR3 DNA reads TGTGCCAGCCCTGACAGCCTAACCGGGGAGCTGTTTTTT. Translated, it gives CASPDSLTGELFF.

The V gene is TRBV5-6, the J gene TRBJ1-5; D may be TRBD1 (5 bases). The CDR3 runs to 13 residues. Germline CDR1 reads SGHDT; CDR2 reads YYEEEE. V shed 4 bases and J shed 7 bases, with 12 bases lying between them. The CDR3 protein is CASSPGGRQPQHF. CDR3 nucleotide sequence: TGTGCCAGCAGCCCCGGGGGGAGGCAGCCCCAGCATTTT. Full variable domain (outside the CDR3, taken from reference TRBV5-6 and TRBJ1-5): DAGVTQSPTHLIKTRGQQVTLRCSPKSGHDTVSWYQQALGQGPQFIFQYYEEEERQRGNFPDRFSGHQFPNYSSELNVNALLLGDSALYLCASSPGGRQPQHFGDGTRLSIL.

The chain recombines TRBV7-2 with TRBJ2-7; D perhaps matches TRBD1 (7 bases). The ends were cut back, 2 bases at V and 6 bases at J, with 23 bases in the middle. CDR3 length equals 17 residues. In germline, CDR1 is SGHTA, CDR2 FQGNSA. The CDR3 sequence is CASSLSGKPGTAGEQYF. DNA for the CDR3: TGTGCCAGCAGCTTATCCGGGAAGCCCGGGACAGCGGGCGAGCAGTACTTC.

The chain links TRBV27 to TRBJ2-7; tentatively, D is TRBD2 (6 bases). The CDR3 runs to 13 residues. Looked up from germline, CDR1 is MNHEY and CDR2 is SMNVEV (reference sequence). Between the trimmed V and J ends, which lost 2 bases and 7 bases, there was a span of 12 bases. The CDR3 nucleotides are TGTGCCAGCAGTTTAAGGCGGGAAAGTGAGCAGTACTTC. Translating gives CASSLRRESEQYF.

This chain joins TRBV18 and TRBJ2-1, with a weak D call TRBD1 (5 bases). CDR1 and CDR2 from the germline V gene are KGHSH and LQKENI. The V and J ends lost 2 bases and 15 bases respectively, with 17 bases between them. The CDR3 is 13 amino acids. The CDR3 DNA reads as TGTGCCAGCTCACCAAATGGGGCGGTAGACCCGTTCTTC. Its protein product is CASSPNGAVDPFF.

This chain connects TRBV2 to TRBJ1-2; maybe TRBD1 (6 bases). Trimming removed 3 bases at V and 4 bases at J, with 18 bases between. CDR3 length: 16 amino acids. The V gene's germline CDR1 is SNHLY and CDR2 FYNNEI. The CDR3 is CASSDDGGRGGYGYTF. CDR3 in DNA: TGTGCCAGCAGTGACGACGGGGGGCGGGGAGGCTATGGCTACACCTTC.

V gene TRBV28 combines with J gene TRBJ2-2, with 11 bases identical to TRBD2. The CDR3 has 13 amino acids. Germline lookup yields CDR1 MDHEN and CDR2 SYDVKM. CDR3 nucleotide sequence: TGTGCGCTAGCGGGGGGTCTCACCGGGGAGCTGTTTTTT. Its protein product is CALAGGLTGELFF.

The CDR3 region is CSVSSSGGVYNEQFF. The CDR3 DNA reads TGCAGCGTTTCTTCTAGCGGGGGAGTCTACAATGAGCAGTTCTTC. The gene calls are TRBV29-1 and TRBJ2-1; 10 nucleotides match TRBD2. This CDR3 is built from 15 residues. CDR1 and CDR2 (germline): SQVTM, ANQGSEA. Trimming removed 5 bases from V and 3 bases from J; junction bases left unmatched: 7.

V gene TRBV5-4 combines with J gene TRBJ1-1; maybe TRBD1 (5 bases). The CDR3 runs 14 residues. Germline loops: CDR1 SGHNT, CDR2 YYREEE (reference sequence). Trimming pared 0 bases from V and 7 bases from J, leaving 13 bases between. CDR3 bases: TGTGCCAGCAGCTTGGGGCATCCGGGGGGTGAAGCTTTCTTT. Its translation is CASSLGHPGGEAFF.

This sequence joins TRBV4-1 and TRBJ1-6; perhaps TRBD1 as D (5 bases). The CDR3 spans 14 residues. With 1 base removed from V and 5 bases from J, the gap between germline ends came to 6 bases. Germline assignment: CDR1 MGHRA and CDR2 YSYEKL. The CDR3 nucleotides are TGCGCCAGCAGCCAAGCCAGGGATAATTCACCCCTCCACTTT. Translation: CASSQARDNSPLHF.

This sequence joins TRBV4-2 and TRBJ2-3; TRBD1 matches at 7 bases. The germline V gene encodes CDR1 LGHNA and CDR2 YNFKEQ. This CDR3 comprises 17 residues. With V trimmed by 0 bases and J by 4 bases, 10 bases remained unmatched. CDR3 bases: TGTGCCAGCAGCCAAGATGGGCAGGGGGTGATCGCAGATACGCAGTATTTT. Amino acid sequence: CASSQDGQGVIADTQYF.

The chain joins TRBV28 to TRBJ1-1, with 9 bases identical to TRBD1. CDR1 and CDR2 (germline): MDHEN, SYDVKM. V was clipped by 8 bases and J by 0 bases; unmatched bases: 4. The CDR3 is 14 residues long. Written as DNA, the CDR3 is TGTGCCAGCGCGGGACAGGGAATGAACACTGAAGCTTTCTTT. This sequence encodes CASAGQGMNTEAFF. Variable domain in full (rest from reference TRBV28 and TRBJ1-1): DVKVTQSSRYLVKRTGEKVFLECVQDMDHENMFWYRQDPGLGLRLIYFSYDVKMKEKGDIPEGYSVSREKKERFSLILESASTNQTSMYLCASAGQGMNTEAFFGQGTRLTVV.

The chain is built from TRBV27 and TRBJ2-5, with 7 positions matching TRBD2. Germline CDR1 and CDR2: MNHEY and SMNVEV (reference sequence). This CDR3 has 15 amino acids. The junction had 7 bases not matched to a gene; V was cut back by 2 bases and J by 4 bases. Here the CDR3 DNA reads TGTGCCAGCAGTTTACTGGGGGGGTCGGGAGAGACCCAGTACTTC. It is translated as CASSLLGGSGETQYF.

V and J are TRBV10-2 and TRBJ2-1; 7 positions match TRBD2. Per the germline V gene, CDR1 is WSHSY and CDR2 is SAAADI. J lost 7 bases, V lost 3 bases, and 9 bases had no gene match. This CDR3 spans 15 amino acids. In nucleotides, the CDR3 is TGCGCCAGCAGTGAATTCTCACTAGCGACGAATGAGCAGTTCTTC. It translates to CASSEFSLATNEQFF.

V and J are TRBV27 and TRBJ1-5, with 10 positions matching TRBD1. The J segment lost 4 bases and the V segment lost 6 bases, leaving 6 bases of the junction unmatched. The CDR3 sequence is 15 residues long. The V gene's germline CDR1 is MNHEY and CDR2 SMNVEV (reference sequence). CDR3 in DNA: TGTGCCAGCAGCCAGACAGGGGGCGATAATCAGCCCCAGCATTTT. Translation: CASSQTGGDNQPQHF.

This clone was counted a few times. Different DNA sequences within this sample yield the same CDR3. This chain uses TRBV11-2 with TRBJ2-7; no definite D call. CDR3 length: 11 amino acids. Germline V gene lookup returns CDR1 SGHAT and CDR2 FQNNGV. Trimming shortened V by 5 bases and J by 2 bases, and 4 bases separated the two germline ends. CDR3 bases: TGTGCCAGCAGCCCTGCCTACGAGCAGTACTTC. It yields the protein CASSPAYEQYF.

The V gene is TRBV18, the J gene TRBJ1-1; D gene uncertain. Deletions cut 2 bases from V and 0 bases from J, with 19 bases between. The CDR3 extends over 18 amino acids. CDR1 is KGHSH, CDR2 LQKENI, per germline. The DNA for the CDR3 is TGTGCCAGCTCACCAGTGCTCATGACATCTGACCTGAACACTGAAGCTTTCTTT. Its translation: CASSPVLMTSDLNTEAFF.

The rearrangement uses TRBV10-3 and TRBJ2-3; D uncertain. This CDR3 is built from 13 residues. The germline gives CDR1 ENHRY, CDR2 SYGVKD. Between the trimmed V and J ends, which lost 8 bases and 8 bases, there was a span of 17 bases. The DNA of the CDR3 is TGTGCCATCGGTACGGCCCAGACGGGTACGCAGTATTTT. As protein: CAIGTAQTGTQYF.

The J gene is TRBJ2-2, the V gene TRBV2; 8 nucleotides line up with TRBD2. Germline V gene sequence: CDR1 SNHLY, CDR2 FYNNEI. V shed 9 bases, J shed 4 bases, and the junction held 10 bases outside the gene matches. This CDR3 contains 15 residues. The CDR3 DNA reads TGTGCCAGGGGCGTCGGGGGGGCCATCACCGGGGAGCTGTTTTTT. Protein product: CARGVGGAITGELFF. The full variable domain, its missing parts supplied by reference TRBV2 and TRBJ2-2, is EPEVTQTPSHQVTQMGQEVILRCVPISNHLYFYWYRQILGQKVEFLVSFYNNEISEKSEIFDDQFSVERPDGSNFTLKIRSTKLEDSAMYFCARGVGGAITGELFFGEGSRLTVL.